This record covers a single T cell receptor (beta chain). V shed 0 bases and J 8 bases; nucleotides not matched to a gene: 4. Germline values: CDR1 MNHEY, CDR2 SVGAGI. The CDR3 contains 14 residues. The sample originates from a study of blood T cell repertoires in COVID-19. About the study: Material from acute and convalescent COVID-19 was sourced from the United States, Italy and Spain. From T cells, B-cell-depleted T cells, or PBMCs came the material, which was cDNA or gDNA.

As handled by the study authors: The authors estimated nucleated cell counts from reference gene primer amplification. Assay used: immunoSEQ multiplex PCR; TCRdb lists only in-frame clones, some missing. Clone size and V and J calls were adopted from that table, with D and trimming inferred from the DNA. The profile shows 150,000 to 200,000 clones, around nine tenths of them singletons. The clonotype was recovered from a man aged 35-49 years with acute or convalescent COVID-19. Sequenced sample: peripheral blood. The chain combines TRBV6-5 with TRBJ1-2; TRBD1 matches at 9 bases. This chain's CDR3 is CASSYSTTGGGYTF. For the CDR3, the DNA is TGTGCCAGCAGTTACTCGACGACAGGGGGAGGCTACACCTTC.